The next 22 T cell receptor beta chains were all read from a single sample in a study of CXCR3-negative and CXCR3-positive naive CD8 T cells. The authors made the TRB cDNA libraries by 5' RACE using UMI labels. Reanalyzing the 5' RACE reads, TCRdb keeps one entry per CDR3 protein, without DNA. Recorded for this sample: approximately 70,000 distinct CDR3 sequences. The sample consisted of naive CXCR3- CD8+ T cells from blood. Subset of the sample: CD45RO-CCR7+CD27+CD95- naive CD8+ T cells lacking CXCR3 (TNR3-). These receptors were taken from a human donor in good health. Some clones in this sample may be carry-over from other donors' samples.

V is TRBV2 and J is TRBJ1-1; TCRdb picks TRBD1, but there is no DNA to check that call. There are 14 residues in the CDR3. In germline, CDR1 is SNHLY, CDR2 FYNNEI. The CDR3 loop is CASSETVGGTEAFF.

CDR3 residues: CASSLLGSNTGELFF. The chain combines TRBV7-9 with TRBJ2-2. The CDR3 runs 15 residues. Germline CDR1 reads SEHNR; CDR2 reads FQNEAQ (reference sequence).

This chain joins TRBV10-1 and TRBJ2-2. Germline values: CDR1 WNHNN, CDR2 SYGVQD (reference sequence). The CDR3 contains 16 residues. Here the CDR3 reads CASTFRTGTNTGELFF.

V is TRBV28 and J is TRBJ2-2; TCRdb outputs TRBD1, but without DNA this stays unchecked. The CDR3 has 14 residues. Looked up from germline, CDR1 is MDHEN and CDR2 is SYDVKM. The CDR3 loop reads CASWDSANTGELFF.

The V gene is TRBV25-1, the J gene TRBJ2-5; TCRdb's D gene call, TRBD2, goes unchecked for lack of DNA. Germline assignment: CDR1 MGHDK and CDR2 SYGVNS. This CDR3 has 14 residues. CDR3 in amino acids: CASSEEGQVETQYF.

The genes are TRBV5-6 and TRBJ2-7; checking the TCRdb D call of TRBD1 is not possible without DNA. Germline-derived CDR1 and CDR2 are SGHDT and YYEEEE. The CDR3 spans 15 residues. CDR3 amino acids: CASSPPSDFSYEQYF. Combining the CDR3 with reference TRBV5-6 and TRBJ2-7 gives the whole variable domain DAGVTQSPTHLIKTRGQQVTLRCSPKSGHDTVSWYQQALGQGPQFIFQYYEEEERQRGNFPDRFSGHQFPNYSSELNVNALLLGDSALYLCASSPPSDFSYEQYFGPGTRLTVT.

The chain links TRBV4-1 to TRBJ2-1. CDR1 and CDR2 from the germline V gene are MGHRA and YSYEKL. This CDR3 region has 12 residues. The CDR3 sequence is CASRLLLNEQFF.

The rearrangement links TRBV16 to TRBJ2-7; the D call of TRBD1 rests on TCRdb alone, since no DNA is present to check it. The CDR3 runs to 15 residues. Germline assignment: CDR1 KGHSY and CDR2 FQNENV. CDR3 sequence: CASSQGTGDAYEQYF.

This chain connects TRBV12-3 or TRBV12-4 to TRBJ2-3. CDR3 length equals 11 residues. CDR3 in amino acids: CASSLEDTQYF.

The chain uses TRBV6-2 or TRBV6-3 and TRBJ2-7; TCRdb reports TRBD1, a call that lacks DNA to check it against. Germline V lookup: CDR1 MNHEY, CDR2 SVGEGT. This CDR3 has 13 residues. The CDR3 is CASRDRAGYEQYF.

The CDR3 protein is CASSDADRGSDEQFF. This chain joins TRBV2 and TRBJ2-1; TCRdb selects TRBD1, and the lack of DNA leaves this call unchecked. CDR1 and CDR2 from the germline V gene are SNHLY and FYNNEI. The CDR3 length is 15 residues.

The chain employs TRBV12-3 or TRBV12-4 and TRBJ2-7; absent DNA, TCRdb's TRBD1 call cannot be checked. CDR3 size: 14 residues. The CDR3 spells CASSSGTNFYEQYF.

The V and J genes are TRBV6-4 and TRBJ2-1. The CDR3 is made up of 16 amino acids. CDR1 MRHNA and CDR2 SNTAGT come from the germline V gene. The CDR3 loop is CASSDSRKSSYNEQFF.

The gene calls are TRBV5-1 and TRBJ2-7. The CDR3 has 14 residues. The germline gives CDR1 SGHRS, CDR2 YFSETQ. The CDR3 here is CASSLDGIAYEQYF. The variable domain in full, with the rest retrieved from reference TRBV5-1 and TRBJ2-7, is KAGVTQTPRYLIKTRGQQVTLSCSPISGHRSVSWYQQTPGQGLQFLFEYFSETQRNKGNFPGRFSGRQFSNSRSEMNVSTLELGDSALYLCASSLDGIAYEQYFGPGTRLTVT.

This sequence joins TRBV9 and TRBJ1-2; with no DNA, the TCRdb D assignment of TRBD1 cannot be verified. Germline V lookup: CDR1 SGDLS, CDR2 YYNGEE. The CDR3 is 12 residues long. CDR3: CASGQGADGYTF.

The chain is built from TRBV7-9 and TRBJ2-7. The CDR3 runs to 12 residues. Germline CDR1 is SEHNR and CDR2 is FQNEAQ (reference sequence). The CDR3 is CASSLQDYEQYF.

The rearrangement joins TRBV4-3 to TRBJ2-3. The V gene's germline CDR1 is LGHNA and CDR2 YSLEER. The CDR3 extends over 14 amino acids. CDR3 residues: CASSQDDSTDTQYF.

The chain recombines TRBV9 with TRBJ2-1. Germline CDR1 SGDLS, CDR2 YYNGEE. The CDR3 is made up of 16 amino acids. This chain's CDR3 is CASSLSGGSSYNEQFF.

The CDR3 spells CASIYGGGGNAFF. The chain couples TRBV2 to TRBJ1-1; TCRdb indicates TRBD1, and absent DNA this call remains unverified. Germline CDR1 reads SNHLY; CDR2 reads FYNNEI. The CDR3 length is 13 residues.

This chain joins TRBV29-1 and TRBJ2-3; the TCRdb D gene call, TRBD1, has no DNA to confirm it. The CDR3 contains 16 residues. Germline lookup yields CDR1 SQVTM and CDR2 ANQGSEA. CDR3 amino acids: CSVDKILQGGTDTQYF.

This chain connects TRBV12-2 to TRBJ1-5; TCRdb's D call, TRBD1, is unchecked because there is no DNA. TRBV12-2 is classified as a pseudogene. The CDR3 sequence is 17 residues long. The CDR3 sequence: CASRLGAPGQGGQPQHF.

The chain employs TRBV5-6 and TRBJ2-7. Germline values: CDR1 SGHDT, CDR2 YYEEEE. The CDR3 is 15 amino acids. CDR3 in amino acids: CASSLLASPGNEQYF.